The clone carrying this T cell receptor beta chain was recorded at least ten times. Its antigen is not identified. This entry comes from a study of T cells in Graves' hyperthyroidism and ophthalmopathy. Turning to the study itself: At initial diagnosis, before any treatment had begun, peripheral blood was obtained. General observations from the study: Classification by a 13 V-J model distinguished ophthalmopathy from stable hyperthyroidism.

Amplification targeted TCR beta CDR3 regions from RNA transcripts. First-round RT-PCR targeting the TCR CDR3 was performed with the HTBI primer set. TCRdb processed the multiplex PCR reads anew with MiXCR; each CDR3 protein has one entry. The table has around 280,000 distinct CDR3 sequences, 13% seen once. Patients aged 18 to 65 had newly diagnosed hyperthyroidism of under 2 months' duration. Exclusion criteria comprised uncontrolled infection, other autoimmune disease, pregnancy or lactation. Germline V gene lookup returns CDR1 LNHDA and CDR2 SQIVND (reference sequence). Trimming took 0 bases from V and 7 from J, leaving 10 bases between them. The CDR3 sequence is 15 residues long.

This TCR derives from a woman aged 25-40 years with Graves' hyperthyroidism that later progressed to Graves' ophthalmopathy. This chain joins TRBV19 and TRBJ1-6, with D possibly matching TRBD1 (5 bases). The material sequenced was blood. The CDR3 nucleotides are TGTGCCAGTAGTATAGATCGCGGGGGAAATTCACCCCTCCACTTT. It encodes CASSIDRGGNSPLHF.